This TCR beta chain was identified during a study of blood T cell repertoires in COVID-19 (dated by TCRdb to the early 2020s). Background for the entire study: The collaborator samples originated in the United States, Italy and Spain and spanned the acute and convalescent phases of COVID-19. The prospective study material was composed of cDNA or gDNA derived from T cells, B-cell-depleted T cells, or PBMCs. Deeply sampled blood TCRbeta repertoires from subjects exposed to, actively infected with, or recovered from COVID-19 were included in the dataset. A freely available public database, intended as a resource for researchers studying the immune response to SARS-CoV-2, is where the repertoires were released. Samples were obtained from the ongoing ImmuneRACE study (first 160 participants) and from about 1,300 subjects provided by 6 global collaborators. Nearly every sample came with metadata listing a de-identified subject ID, COVID-19 status, age in years and sex. Where available, HLA class I and class II types were obtained from metadata supplied by the sample provider rather than from assay-based typing. Broader findings and caveats from the paper: The amount of clinical and demographic metadata varied by source and participant and was provided uncurated.

Whole blood was collected in K2EDTA tubes by collaborating institutions according to the institutions' own protocols. For TCRbeta analysis, collaborators shipped samples in one of three forms: frozen whole blood, isolated PBMCs, or DNA extracted from either of those sample types. The immunoSEQ Assay, a bias-controlled multiplex PCR, was used to amplify TCRbeta CDR3 regions from genomic DNA. The study's processing was this. Within the assay, amplification of reference gene primers was used to estimate how many nucleated cells each sample contained. Sequence reads were collapsed and filtered to measure the absolute abundance of every unique TCRbeta CDR3 rearrangement. Productive Simpson clonality was computed per sample as the square root of Simpson's diversity index over productive rearrangements. TCRdb obtained this table from immuneACCESS and retained in-frame rearrangements with V and J assigned. These tables miss some clones; where compared with another copy, unresolved V genes account for less than half of the shortfall, and the remainder is unexplained. D and trimming come from the DNA, and the V and J calls and clone size come from that table. This sample comprises 76,000 or so clones, about 90% of them detected only once. The leading ten clones occupy under 6.5% of the sample.

A note on this clone: It lacks a known antigen. Base qualities were left out, and no much larger clone turns up one base away.

Here V drops 6 bases and J drops 7 bases, and the junction holds 11 bases not matched to any gene. CDR1 and CDR2 are read off the germline V gene as SGHTA and FQGNSA. From the cysteine up to the phenylalanine, the CDR3 has a length of 16 residues. The entry retains the CDR3 DNA only, 48 bases that are in frame from base 1. The rearranged chain carries TRBV7-2 and TRBJ2-1; 11 middle bases align to TRBD2. This sequence originates from a human donor in a cohort sampled during active COVID-19. Sequenced material: peripheral blood. The CDR3 has the sequence CASSINSGGAGNEQFF. The bases read TGTGCCAGCAGTATAAATAGCGGGGGGGCCGGGAATGAGCAGTTCTTC.